The rows below give T cell receptor beta chains drawn from one sample of a study of OX40 agonist ivuxolimab in advanced cancers. Sequencing used immunoSEQ multiplex PCR; TCRdb keeps in-frame clones, though not all of them. The table has tens of thousands of clones, around 80% seen once. This specimen was CD4+ or CD8+ T cells sorted from blood, taken in a trial of the OX40 agonist ivuxolimab. The source is an adult with an advanced solid tumor such as melanoma, head and neck, liver or kidney cancer. CDR3s include the opening cysteine and the closing phenylalanine or tryptophan. D genes are given only for firm matches. Size is omitted from some rows. Given values are once, few, many or a class for expanded clones.

j_gene,v_gene,d_gene,abundance,CDR3nt,CDR3aa
TRBJ1-6,TRBV6-4,NA,NA,TGTGCCAGCAGTAGCCAGGTCAATTCACCCCTCCACTTT,CASSSQVNSPLHF
TRBJ1-1,TRBV5-1,NA,few,TGCGCCAGCAGCTTGGTCCCATTTATGAACACTGAAGCTTTCTTT,CASSLVPFMNTEAFF
TRBJ1-6,TRBV7-2,NA,NA,TGTGCCAGCAGCCCAAGGCGGGGTAATTCACCCCTCCACTTT,CASSPRRGNSPLHF
TRBJ2-3,TRBV14,NA,NA,TGTGCCAGCAGCCAGGCAGATACGCAGTATTTT,CASSQADTQYF
TRBJ1-3,TRBV7-9,NA,NA,TGTGCCAGCAGCTTAAGGGGTGGGGTCACTGGAAACACCATATATTTT,CASSLRGGVTGNTIYF
TRBJ1-4,TRBV7-9,TRBD1,NA,TGTGCCAGCAGCTTAAGGGCTACAGGGGAACGTGAAAAACTGTTTTTT,CASSLRATGEREKLFF
TRBJ1-3,TRBV11-2,NA,NA,TGTGCCAGCAGCTTAGAGGCAGTGGGAAACACCATATATTTT,CASSLEAVGNTIYF
TRBJ2-2,TRBV9,NA,NA,TGTGCCAGCAGCCCCGCCGCCTGGAGTACCGGGGAGCTGTTTTTT,CASSPAAWSTGELFF
TRBJ1-5,TRBV19,NA,NA,TGTGCCAGTAGTGCTACACCGGGTTTCGCTTATCAGCCCCAGCATTTT,CASSATPGFAYQPQHF
TRBJ1-2,TRBV5-4,NA,NA,TGTGCCAGCAGAAAAAGGGGCGCCCCCTATGGCTACACCTTC,CASRKRGAPYGYTF
TRBJ1-4,TRBV13,TRBD1,NA,TGTGCCAGCGCTTACTGGACAGGGGCGGGAAAACTGTTTTTT,CASAYWTGAGKLFF
TRBJ1-2,TRBV9,NA,NA,TGTGCCAGCAGCGCGCAGGTACAGGGCGATGGCTACACCTTC,CASSAQVQGDGYTF
TRBJ2-1,TRBV5-1,TRBD2,NA,TGCGCCAGCAGCTTGTTGACTAGCGGGGGTTCCTACAATGAGCAGTTCTTC,CASSLLTSGGSYNEQFF
TRBJ1-2,TRBV19,NA,NA,TGTGCCAGTAGTATAGGGGGAAACGGCTACACCTTC,CASSIGGNGYTF
TRBJ1-5,TRBV30,NA,few,TGTGCCTGGAGTGGGAGCAATCAGCCCCAGCATTTT,CAWSGSNQPQHF
TRBJ1-2,TRBV2,NA,NA,TGTGCCAGCAGTGAGGGGCCTAACTATGGCTACACCTTC,CASSEGPNYGYTF
TRBJ1-1,TRBV6-6,NA,NA,TGTGCCAGCAGTACCTCAATGAACACTGAAGCTTTCTTT,CASSTSMNTEAFF
TRBJ2-4,TRBV18,TRBD1,NA,TGTGCCAGCTCACCGGGACAGTCCATTCAGTACTTC,CASSPGQSIQYF
TRBJ2-7,TRBV5-1,NA,NA,TGCGCCAGCAGCTTGGGTGACACAATCTACGAGCAGTACTTC,CASSLGDTIYEQYF
TRBJ1-2,TRBV11-2,NA,NA,TGTGCCAGCAGCTTTGGGGGGCGGGATGGCTACACCTTC,CASSFGGRDGYTF
TRBJ2-3,TRBV27,NA,NA,TGTGCCAGCAGTTTGGGGCGGTCCGGAGATACGCAGTATTTT,CASSLGRSGDTQYF
TRBJ1-2,TRBV4-3,NA,NA,TGCGCCAGCAGCCAAGACCCCGGGGAGGGCTACACCTTC,CASSQDPGEGYTF
TRBJ2-1,TRBV2,NA,NA,TGTGCCAGCCGACTGCTGTCTGACAATGAGCAGTTCTTC,CASRLLSDNEQFF
TRBJ2-7,TRBV5-1,NA,NA,TGCGCCAGCAGCCAGCGACGGGACGGATCAACCTACGAGCAGTACTTC,CASSQRRDGSTYEQYF
TRBJ2-5,TRBV7-2,TRBD2,NA,TGTGCCAGCAGCTTAGCACGACTAGCGGGGGGGCTGGAGACCCAGTACTTC,CASSLARLAGGLETQYF
TRBJ2-7,TRBV6-1,NA,NA,TGTGCCAGCAGTTCAGGGGGGACGGTAGTCTACGAGCAGTACTTC,CASSSGGTVVYEQYF
TRBJ1-5,TRBV9,NA,once,TGTGCCAGCGGGGCCACGGGGGAGTATCAGCCCCAGCATTTT,CASGATGEYQPQHF
TRBJ2-1,TRBV4-1,NA,NA,TGCGCCAGCAGCCACTGGGACAATGAGCAGTTCTTC,CASSHWDNEQFF
TRBJ1-5,TRBV2,TRBD1,NA,TGTGCCAGCAGTGCAAGGACAGGTATAAATCAGCCCCAGCATTTT,CASSARTGINQPQHF
TRBJ2-7,TRBV5-5,TRBD1,NA,TGTGCCAGCAGCTTCGGGACAGGGGCACTCAGGGGCTCCTACGAGCAGTACTTC,CASSFGTGALRGSYEQYF
TRBJ2-7,TRBV4-2,TRBD1,NA,TGTGCCAGCAGCCCCCCGGAGGGGACAGGGGCCTCCTACGAGCAGTACTTC,CASSPPEGTGASYEQYF
TRBJ1-6,TRBV6-6,TRBD1,NA,TGTGCCGGCGGGGGGACAGGGGATAATTCACCCCTCCACTTT,CAGGGTGDNSPLHF
TRBJ1-1,TRBV6-5,NA,once,TGTGCCAGCAACGGGAACAGTCCGAACACTGAAGCTTTCTTT,CASNGNSPNTEAFF
TRBJ1-1,TRBV6-6,TRBD1,NA,TGTGCCAGCAGGTCCTCCGGGACAGGGAGGTCTGAAGCTTTCTTT,CASRSSGTGRSEAFF
TRBJ2-6,TRBV6-6,TRBD1,NA,TGTGCCAGCAGTGACAGGGGCTCTGGGGCCAACGTCCTGACTTTC,CASSDRGSGANVLTF